This T cell receptor (beta chain) was sequenced for a study of chemoradiotherapy in HPV16-positive cancers. Study results and limitations: Only a couple of HPV16-positive patients supplied the functional HPV-specificity definition. Candidate HPV-specific clones and E7-related TCR motifs grew in tumor during treatment.

The CDR3 consists of 15 residues. Germline V lookup: CDR1 MRHNA, CDR2 SNTAGT. V lost 5 bases and J lost 0, with 13 bases in between. Details on this clone: Its antigen is still unknown.

The repertoire was sequenced with immunoSEQ multiplex PCR; TCRdb's copy has only in-frame clones and lacks some. This table has tens of thousands of clones, approximately 90% appearing once. This TCR was recovered from a human donor with HPV-associated anogenital cancer. The chain is built from TRBV6-4 and TRBJ1-2; D gene uncertain. The material sequenced was blood, taken from a patient who underwent chemoradiotherapy. This CDR3 is CASSIQLGPNYGYTF. The CDR3 coding sequence is TGTGCCAGCAGTATTCAACTCGGGCCTAACTATGGCTACACCTTC.